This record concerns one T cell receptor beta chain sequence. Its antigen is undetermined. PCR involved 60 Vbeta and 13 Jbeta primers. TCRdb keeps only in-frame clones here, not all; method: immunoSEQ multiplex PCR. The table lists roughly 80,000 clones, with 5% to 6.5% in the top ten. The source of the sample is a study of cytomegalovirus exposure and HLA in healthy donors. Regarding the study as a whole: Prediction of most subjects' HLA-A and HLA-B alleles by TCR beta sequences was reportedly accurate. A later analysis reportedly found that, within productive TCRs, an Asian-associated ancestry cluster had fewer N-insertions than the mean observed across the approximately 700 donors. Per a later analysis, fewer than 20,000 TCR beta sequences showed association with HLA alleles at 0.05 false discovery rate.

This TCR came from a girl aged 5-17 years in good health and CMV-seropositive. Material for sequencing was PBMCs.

The CDR3 DNA reads as TGTGCCAGCAAAGCCCGGAGGACAGGGGTATACAATGAGCAGTTCTTC. The encoded protein is CASKARRTGVYNEQFF. V is TRBV25-1 and J is TRBJ2-1; TRBD1 aligns across 9 bases. Germline V CDR1 and CDR2: MGHDK, SYGVNS. CDR3 size: 16 residues. V shed 7 bases and J 4 bases; nucleotides not matched to a gene: 11.